This T cell receptor (beta chain) was captured by sequencing in a study of blood T cell repertoires in COVID-19. Cohorts were assigned according to the clinical history that participants reported. Two negative PCRs, clearance, or symptom resolution were required of recovered Cohort 3 donors. Sequencing used immunoSEQ multiplex PCR; TCRdb keeps in-frame clones, though not all of them. The sample has just over 300,000 clones, 80% to 90% seen once; the top ten hold about 4%. In its sample, this clone was seen once. Germline assignment: CDR1 MGHRA and CDR2 YSYEKL. Trimming pared 0 bases from V and 1 base from J, leaving 22 bases between. The CDR3 sequence is 19 residues long.

Sequenced: PBMCs or T cells enriched from blood (not recorded which). This sequence originates from a man aged 25 to 40 who had recovered from COVID-19. The chain couples TRBV4-1 to TRBJ2-7; a possible D gene is TRBD1 (6 bases). The CDR3 DNA reads as TGCGCCAGCAGCCAAGATCGCCGAGACAGGCCATCTCCTTCCTACGAGCAGTACTTC. Translating gives CASSQDRRDRPSPSYEQYF.